The 24 T cell receptor beta chains below all came from one sample that was sequenced in a study of immune evolution from preneoplasia to lung adenocarcinoma. Produced via immunoSEQ multiplex PCR; TCRdb's table is partial and in-frame only. The table lists just over 2,000 clones, approximately 85% of them singletons. Specimen: FFPE adjacent normal lung tissue. All receptors derive from a person aged 60-80 years with lung adenocarcinoma.

This sequence joins TRBV9 and TRBJ2-7; 8 nucleotides align to TRBD2. V was pared by 0 bases and J by 7 bases, with 9 bases of the junction left unmatched. CDR1 SGDLS and CDR2 YYNGEE come from the germline V gene. The CDR3 is made up of 15 amino acids. CDR3 coding DNA: TGTGCCAGCAGCGTAGGGGGGTCTAGCGGGCTTGAGCAGTACTTC. This gives the protein CASSVGGSSGLEQYF.

This chain connects TRBV29-1 to TRBJ1-2, with D possibly matching TRBD1 (5 bases). Germline V CDR1 and CDR2: SQVTM, ANQGSEA. V gave up 8 bases and J gave up 7 bases, with 23 bases separating them. CDR3 length: 14 residues. As DNA, the CDR3 is TGCAGCACCGAAGGAGGGGAGAGGGTACTTGGCTACACCTTC. It codes for CSTEGGERVLGYTF.

This clone was detected only once. V usage is TRBV11-1 and J usage is TRBJ2-2; 9 bases line up with TRBD2. CDR3 length equals 16 residues. The V and J ends lost 6 bases and 6 bases, in that order; junction bases with no gene match: 11. Germline CDR1 SGHAT, CDR2 FQDESV (reference sequence). CDR3 sequence (DNA): TGTGCCAGCAGGGTCGGAGCGGGGGGCTTGGCCGGGGAGCTGTTTTTT. Residues: CASRVGAGGLAGELFF.

This clone was detected once. This chain links TRBV10-3 with TRBJ1-2; D is unclear. CDR3 length: 16 amino acids. Germline CDR1 and CDR2: ENHRY and SYGVKD. The ends were cut back, 3 bases at V and 3 bases at J, with 17 bases in the middle. The CDR3 DNA reads as TGTGCCATCAGTGACCCGGAAGTCAGGATGGACTATGGCTACACCTTC. This sequence encodes CAISDPEVRMDYGYTF.

The chain links TRBV30 to TRBJ2-6; 7 bases align to TRBD2. The CDR3 extends over 15 amino acids. The germline V gene has CDR1 GTSNPN and CDR2 SVGIG (reference sequence). The trim removed 3 bases at V and 3 bases at J, leaving 5 bases unmatched. The CDR3 DNA reads as TGTGCCTGGAGCGGGGCGGGGGATGGGGCCAACGTCCTGACTTTC. It encodes CAWSGAGDGANVLTF.

The chain combines TRBV9 with TRBJ2-1; a possible D gene is TRBD2 (6 bases). The CDR3 extends over 12 amino acids. Trimming cost V 0 bases and J 9 bases, with 7 bases left between them. Germline V gene sequence: CDR1 SGDLS, CDR2 YYNGEE. This chain's CDR3 is CASSVGGIEQFF. DNA for the CDR3: TGTGCCAGCAGCGTAGGCGGGATTGAGCAGTTCTTC.

V is TRBV5-5 and J is TRBJ1-2; 8 bases match TRBD1. J lost 6 bases, V lost 4 bases, and 5 bases had no gene match. This CDR3 is built from 13 residues. Germline values: CDR1 SGHKS, CDR2 YYEKEE (reference sequence). The CDR3 spells CASSPGQGHGYTF. CDR3 DNA sequence: TGTGCCAGCAGCCCCGGACAGGGTCATGGCTACACCTTC.

The CDR3 coding sequence is TGCGCCAGCAGCTTTACCGGGGGCCACCAGTACGAGCAGTACTTC. It codes for CASSFTGGHQYEQYF. The chain carries TRBV5-1 and TRBJ2-7; D possibly matches TRBD1 or TRBD2 (6 bases each). Trimming pared 2 bases from V and 4 bases from J, leaving 16 bases between. In germline, CDR1 is SGHRS, CDR2 YFSETQ. This CDR3 is 15 amino acids long. Supplemented by reference TRBV5-1 and TRBJ2-7, the full variable domain reads KAGVTQTPRYLIKTRGQQVTLSCSPISGHRSVSWYQQTPGQGLQFLFEYFSETQRNKGNFPGRFSGRQFSNSRSEMNVSTLELGDSALYLCASSFTGGHQYEQYFGPGTRLTVT.

This chain uses TRBV7-8 with TRBJ2-2; perhaps D is TRBD1 or TRBD2 (5 bases each). In germline, CDR1 is SGHVS, CDR2 FQNEAQ. CDR3 size: 14 residues. V was trimmed by 10 bases and J by 0 bases, leaving 12 bases between them. The CDR3 loop reads CATRDRPNTGELFF. CDR3 coding DNA: TGTGCCACCAGGGACCGCCCGAACACCGGGGAGCTGTTTTTT. The variable domain in full, completed from reference TRBV7-8 and TRBJ2-2, reads GAGVSQSPRYKVAKRGQDVALRCDPISGHVSLFWYQQALGQGPEFLTYFQNEAQLDKSGLPSDRFFAERPEGSVSTLKIQRTQQEDSAVYLCATRDRPNTGELFFGEGSRLTVL.

This chain joins TRBV29-1 and TRBJ2-2; TRBD2 matches at 7 bases. The CDR3 is 13 residues long. V was pared by 3 bases and J by 4 bases, with 2 bases of the junction left unmatched. Germline-derived CDR1 and CDR2 are SQVTM and ANQGSEA. The CDR3, as DNA: TGCAGCGTTGAGCGGGAGCGCACCGGGGAGCTGTTTTTT. Translating it yields CSVERERTGELFF.

This chain joins TRBV4-2 and TRBJ1-2; D is possibly TRBD1 (6 bases). Deletions cut 4 bases from V and 5 bases from J, with 14 bases between. The CDR3 covers 14 residues. Germline V lookup: CDR1 LGHNA, CDR2 YNFKEQ. CDR3 sequence (DNA): TGTGCCAGCAGCCGCCCGGGGGCGGAGTATGGCTACACCTTC. This translates into CASSRPGAEYGYTF.

The gene calls are TRBV5-1 and TRBJ1-1; TRBD1 aligns across 8 bases. This CDR3 is 13 amino acids long. The germline V gene has CDR1 SGHRS and CDR2 YFSETQ. V lost 4 bases to trimming and J lost 7 bases; unmatched junction nucleotides: 6. This CDR3 reads CASSRQGYIEAFF. The CDR3 coding sequence is TGCGCCAGCAGCCGACAGGGGTACATTGAAGCTTTCTTT. The whole variable domain, filled in from reference TRBV5-1 and TRBJ1-1, reads KAGVTQTPRYLIKTRGQQVTLSCSPISGHRSVSWYQQTPGQGLQFLFEYFSETQRNKGNFPGRFSGRQFSNSRSEMNVSTLELGDSALYLCASSRQGYIEAFFGQGTRLTVV.

The V call is TRBV5-1, the J call TRBJ2-7; no clear D gene. CDR1 and CDR2 (germline): SGHRS, YFSETQ. This CDR3 comprises 14 residues. V lost 0 bases and J 3 bases, leaving 10 bases between the germline ends. CDR3 protein: CASSLEGSFYEQYF. In DNA, the CDR3 is TGCGCCAGCAGCTTGGAAGGGTCCTTCTACGAGCAGTACTTC.

This sequence joins TRBV28 and TRBJ2-5, with TRBD2 matching 12 bases. The CDR3 sequence is 17 residues long. Germline trimming cut 7 bases from V and 6 bases from J; bases unmatched to any gene: 15. The V gene's germline CDR1 is MDHEN and CDR2 SYDVKM. As DNA, the CDR3 is TGTGCCAGCACGGGCGGCGGGCTAGCGGGAGGGGAGAAGACCCAGTACTTC. It encodes CASTGGGLAGGEKTQYF.

This rearrangement joins TRBV4-1 to TRBJ2-2; TRBD1 aligns across 8 bases. V shed 2 bases, J shed 1 base, and the junction held 3 bases outside the gene matches. This CDR3 has 16 residues. Germline values: CDR1 MGHRA, CDR2 YSYEKL. In DNA form, the CDR3 reads TGCGCCAGCAGCCAACCGGACAGGGAGAACACCGGGGAGCTGTTTTTT. As protein: CASSQPDRENTGELFF.

The V and J genes are TRBV7-3 and TRBJ2-7; the match to TRBD2 covers 10 bases. Trimming took 5 bases from V and 5 from J; bases not matched to a gene: 6. This CDR3 is built from 14 residues. CDR1 and CDR2 (germline): SGHTA, FQGTGA. The CDR3 loop is CASSPSGSNHEQYF. CDR3 DNA sequence: TGTGCCAGCAGCCCTAGCGGGAGCAACCACGAGCAGTACTTC.

The J gene is TRBJ1-1, the V gene TRBV7-9; perhaps TRBD1 as D (5 bases). This CDR3 region has 14 residues. Germline lookup yields CDR1 SEHNR and CDR2 FQNEAQ (reference sequence). V lost 5 bases and J lost 2, with 12 bases in between. The CDR3 DNA reads as TGTGCCAGCAGCAATCAGGGATCCAACACTGAAGCTTTCTTT. Translated: CASSNQGSNTEAFF.

The J gene is TRBJ1-1, the V gene TRBV5-6; the D is unclear. The CDR3 runs to 13 residues. Germline values: CDR1 SGHDT, CDR2 YYEEEE. Trimming stripped 4 bases from V and 0 bases from J, with 7 bases between. CDR3 DNA: TGTGCCAGCAGCCCTAGGGTGAACACTGAAGCTTTCTTT. The encoded protein is CASSPRVNTEAFF.

The J gene is TRBJ1-6, the V gene TRBV7-2; unclear D gene. Germline CDR1 reads SGHTA; CDR2 reads FQGNSA. This CDR3 is built from 14 residues. Trimming shortened V by 4 bases and J by 6 bases, and 10 bases separated the two germline ends. CDR3 region: CASSSLLGNSPLHF. The CDR3 bases are TGTGCCAGCAGCTCCCTTCTGGGTAATTCACCCCTCCACTTT.

This chain joins TRBV11-2 and TRBJ2-7; unclear D gene. V gave up 0 bases and J gave up 4 bases, with 13 bases separating them. CDR3 size: 15 residues. In germline, CDR1 is SGHAT, CDR2 FQNNGV. The CDR3 is CASSLDFSELYEQYF. DNA for the CDR3: TGTGCCAGCAGCTTAGACTTTTCTGAGTTATACGAGCAGTACTTC.

The CDR3 coding sequence is TGTGCCATCAGTGAGGTTGGGACAGGGGGCCTTCCTAACTATGGCTACACCTTC. As protein: CAISEVGTGGLPNYGYTF. V gene TRBV10-3 combines with J gene TRBJ1-2; TRBD1 aligns across 12 bases. V lost 2 bases, J lost 0 bases, and 7 bases stayed unmatched. The CDR3 is 18 residues long. The germline V gene has CDR1 ENHRY and CDR2 SYGVKD.

The rearrangement joins TRBV4-1 to TRBJ2-7; 12 bases are shared with TRBD2. V dropped 2 bases and J dropped 4; count of bases not matched to a gene: 6. There are 16 residues in the CDR3. Germline assignment: CDR1 MGHRA and CDR2 YSYEKL. CDR3 in DNA: TGCGCCAGCAGCCAACCCGGGACTAGCGGGTTTTACGAGCAGTACTTC. It translates to CASSQPGTSGFYEQYF.

The chain joins TRBV9 to TRBJ2-2; D is unclear. The V gene's germline CDR1 is SGDLS and CDR2 YYNGEE. Trimming removed 0 bases from V and 3 bases from J, with 12 bases in between. The CDR3 has 16 amino acids. The CDR3 here is CASSVVPQSDTGELFF. The CDR3, as DNA: TGTGCCAGCAGCGTAGTGCCTCAAAGTGACACCGGGGAGCTGTTTTTT.

Within the sample, this clone is large (0.1 to 1%). V usage is TRBV28 and J usage is TRBJ2-5, with D unresolved. The V and J ends lost 1 base and 4 bases respectively, with 16 bases between them. Germline CDR1 reads MDHEN; CDR2 reads SYDVKM. The CDR3 has 16 residues. DNA of the CDR3: TGTGCCAGCAGTTTATCGGCGCCGGTCGGTCGAGAGACCCAGTACTTC. It codes for CASSLSAPVGRETQYF. Drawing the rest from reference TRBV28 and TRBJ2-5, the complete variable domain is DVKVTQSSRYLVKRTGEKVFLECVQDMDHENMFWYRQDPGLGLRLIYFSYDVKMKEKGDIPEGYSVSREKKERFSLILESASTNQTSMYLCASSLSAPVGRETQYFGPGTRLLVL.